The clone carrying this T cell receptor beta chain is a singleton in its sample. Trimming cost V 1 base and J 5 bases, with 8 bases left between them. The germline gives CDR1 SEHNR, CDR2 FQNEAQ (reference sequence). This CDR3 is 13 amino acids long. In the original analysis: Cell counts per sample came from amplifying reference gene primers. This table comes from immunoSEQ multiplex PCR, and its TCRdb copy is limited to in-frame clones, with some not included. That table gives V, J and clone size, and the DNA gave D and trimming. This table holds some 70,000 clones, roughly three quarters found once. This sample was included in a study of blood T cell repertoires in COVID-19. The wider study: In each case, the material was cDNA or gDNA derived from T cells, B-cell-depleted T cells, or PBMCs.

The sample was peripheral blood. The sequence was collected from a woman in her forties or fifties with acute or convalescent COVID-19. The rearrangement joins TRBV7-9 to TRBJ2-5; possibly TRBD2 for D (6 bases). The CDR3 here is CASSLVGGETQYF. CDR3 in DNA: TGTGCCAGCAGCTTAGTTGGGGGGGAGACCCAGTACTTC. Variable domain in full (rest from reference TRBV7-9 and TRBJ2-5): DTGVSQNPRHKITKRGQNVTFRCDPISEHNRLYWYRQTLGQGPEFLTYFQNEAQLEKSRLLSDRFSAERPKGSFSTLEIQRTEQGDSAMYLCASSLVGGETQYFGPGTRLLVL.